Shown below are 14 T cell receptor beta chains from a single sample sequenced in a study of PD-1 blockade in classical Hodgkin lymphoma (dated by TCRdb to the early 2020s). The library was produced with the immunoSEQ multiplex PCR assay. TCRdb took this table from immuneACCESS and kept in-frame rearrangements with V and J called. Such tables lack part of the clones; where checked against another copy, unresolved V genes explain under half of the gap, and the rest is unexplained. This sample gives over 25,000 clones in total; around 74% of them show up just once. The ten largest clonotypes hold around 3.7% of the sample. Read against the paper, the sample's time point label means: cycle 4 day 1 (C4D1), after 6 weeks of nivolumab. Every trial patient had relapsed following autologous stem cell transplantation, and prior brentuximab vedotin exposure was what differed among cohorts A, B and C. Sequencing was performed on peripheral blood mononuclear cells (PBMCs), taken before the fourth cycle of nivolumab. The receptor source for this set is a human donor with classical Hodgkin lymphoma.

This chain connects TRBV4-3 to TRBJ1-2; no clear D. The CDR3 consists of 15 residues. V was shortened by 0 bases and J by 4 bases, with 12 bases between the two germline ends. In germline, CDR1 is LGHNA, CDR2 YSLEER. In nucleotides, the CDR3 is TGCGCCAGCAGCCAAGATGGAGGCGGCCTCTATGGCTACACCTTC. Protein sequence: CASSQDGGGLYGYTF.

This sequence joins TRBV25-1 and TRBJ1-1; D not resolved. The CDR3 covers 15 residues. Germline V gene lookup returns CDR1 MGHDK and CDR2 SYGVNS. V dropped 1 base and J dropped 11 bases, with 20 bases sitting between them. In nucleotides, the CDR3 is TGTGCCAGCAGTGAATGGGGAGGGTCCCCCTTCTCTGCTTTCTTT. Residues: CASSEWGGSPFSAFF.

The CDR3 coding sequence is TGCAGCGTTGAATCCAGTTACGATGAGCAGTTCTTC. Encoded protein: CSVESSYDEQFF. The chain carries TRBV29-1 and TRBJ2-1; the D is unclear. From germline, CDR1 is SQVTM and CDR2 ANQGSEA. The CDR3 extends over 12 amino acids. The V end was cut by 2 bases, the J end by 8 bases, with 10 bases between.

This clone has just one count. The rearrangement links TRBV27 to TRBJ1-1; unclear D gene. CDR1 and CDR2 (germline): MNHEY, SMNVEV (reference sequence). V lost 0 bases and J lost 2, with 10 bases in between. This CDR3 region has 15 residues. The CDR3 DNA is TGTGCCAGCAGTTTATCGGTGGGCTCCAACACTGAAGCTTTCTTT. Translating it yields CASSLSVGSNTEAFF.

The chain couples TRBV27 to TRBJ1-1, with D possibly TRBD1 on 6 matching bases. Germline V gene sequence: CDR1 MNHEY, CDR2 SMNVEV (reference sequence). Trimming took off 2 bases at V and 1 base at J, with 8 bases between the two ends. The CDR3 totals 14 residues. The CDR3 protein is CASSLQGSNTEAFF. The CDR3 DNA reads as TGTGCCAGCAGTTTACAGGGGTCGAACACTGAAGCTTTCTTT.

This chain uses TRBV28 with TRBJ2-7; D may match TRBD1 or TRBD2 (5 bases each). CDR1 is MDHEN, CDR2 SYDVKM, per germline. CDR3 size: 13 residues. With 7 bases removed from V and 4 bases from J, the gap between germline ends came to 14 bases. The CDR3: CASTSRGLYEQYF. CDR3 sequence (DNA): TGTGCCAGCACTTCGAGGGGTCTTTACGAGCAGTACTTC.

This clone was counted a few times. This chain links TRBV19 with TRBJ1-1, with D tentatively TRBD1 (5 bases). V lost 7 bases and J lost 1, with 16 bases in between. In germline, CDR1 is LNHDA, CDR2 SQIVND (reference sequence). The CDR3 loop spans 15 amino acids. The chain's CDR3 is CASKTRGAENTEAFF. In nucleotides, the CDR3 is TGTGCCAGTAAGACAAGGGGCGCAGAGAACACTGAAGCTTTCTTT.

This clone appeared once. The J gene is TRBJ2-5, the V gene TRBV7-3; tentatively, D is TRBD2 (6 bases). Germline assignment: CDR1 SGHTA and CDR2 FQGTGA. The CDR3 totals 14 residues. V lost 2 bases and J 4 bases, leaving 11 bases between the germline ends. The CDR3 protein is CASSLYGGVETQYF. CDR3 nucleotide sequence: TGTGCCAGCAGCTTATACGGAGGGGTAGAGACCCAGTACTTC.

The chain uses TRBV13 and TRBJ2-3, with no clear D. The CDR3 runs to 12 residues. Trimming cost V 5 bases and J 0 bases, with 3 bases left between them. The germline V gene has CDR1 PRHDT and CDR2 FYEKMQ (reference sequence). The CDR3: CASSTSTDTQYF. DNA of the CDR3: TGTGCCAGCAGCACCAGCACAGATACGCAGTATTTT.

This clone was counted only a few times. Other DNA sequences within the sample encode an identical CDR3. The CDR3 bases are TGCAGTGCTAGAGCTGACAATGAGCAGTTCTTC. Its protein is CSARADNEQFF. This chain links TRBV20-1 with TRBJ2-1; D gene ambiguous. This CDR3 spans 11 amino acids. Deletions cut 1 base from V and 5 bases from J, with 3 bases between. Germline loops: CDR1 DFQATT, CDR2 SNEGSKA (reference sequence).

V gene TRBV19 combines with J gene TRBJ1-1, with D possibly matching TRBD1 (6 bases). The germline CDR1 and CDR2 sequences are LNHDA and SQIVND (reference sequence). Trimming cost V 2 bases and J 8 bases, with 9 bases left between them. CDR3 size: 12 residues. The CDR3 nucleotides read TGTGCCAGTAGTATATTAAGGGGGGAAGCTTTCTTT. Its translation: CASSILRGEAFF.

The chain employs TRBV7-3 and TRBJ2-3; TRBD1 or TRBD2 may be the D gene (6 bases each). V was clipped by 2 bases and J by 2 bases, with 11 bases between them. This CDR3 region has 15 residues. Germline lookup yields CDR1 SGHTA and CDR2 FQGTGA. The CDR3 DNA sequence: TGTGCCAGCAGCTTAGGTGGGGGGCACACAGATACGCAGTATTTT. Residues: CASSLGGGHTDTQYF.

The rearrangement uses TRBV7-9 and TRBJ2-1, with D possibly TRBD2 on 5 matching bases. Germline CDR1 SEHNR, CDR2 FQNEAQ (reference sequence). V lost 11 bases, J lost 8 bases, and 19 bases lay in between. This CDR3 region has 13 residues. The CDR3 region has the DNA TGTGCCGGGGAGAAACCGCCTTTCGATGAGCAGTTCTTC. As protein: CAGEKPPFDEQFF.

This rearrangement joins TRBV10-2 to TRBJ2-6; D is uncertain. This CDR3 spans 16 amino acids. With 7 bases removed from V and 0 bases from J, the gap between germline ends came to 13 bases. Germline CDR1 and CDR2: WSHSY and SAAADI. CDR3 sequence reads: CASKQHEFSGANVLTF. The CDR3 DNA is TGCGCCAGCAAGCAGCATGAATTCTCTGGGGCCAACGTCCTGACTTTC.